The next 23 T cell receptor beta chains were all read from a single sample in a study of blood T cells in healthy people across ages. It was with a sample-barcoded 5' primer and a J-beta primer mix that a second PCR of roughly 7 to 11 cycles was run. Each CDR3 protein is one row after TCRdb ran MiXCR on the 5' RACE reads. The sample has hundreds of thousands of distinct CDR3 sequences, just under 25% seen once; the top ten hold more than 8%. This sample also belongs to another study, concerning T cells of mothers and their children.

Material: blood. The receptor source for this set is a boy aged 10-17 years in good health.

A few counts support this clonotype. The CDR3 protein is CASSQRTDSTEKLFF. For the CDR3, the DNA is TGTGCCAGCAGCCAACGTACGGACTCAACGGAAAAACTGTTTTTT. The V and J genes are TRBV7-9 and TRBJ1-4; D unresolved. This CDR3 comprises 15 residues. The germline V and J ends were trimmed by 5 bases and 8 bases, with 18 bases remaining between them. The germline V gene has CDR1 SEHNR and CDR2 FQNEAQ (reference sequence).

This clonotype appeared a few times. The chain carries TRBV5-5 and TRBJ2-5; TRBD1 agrees at 7 bases. Looked up from germline, CDR1 is SGHKS and CDR2 is YYEKEE (reference sequence). The ends lost 7 bases at V and 4 bases at J; junction bases unmatched: 16. This CDR3 is 16 amino acids long. DNA of the CDR3: TGTGCCAGCTCGCCAAGACAGGGTGGAGCTGGAGAGACCCAGTACTTC. Its protein is CASSPRQGGAGETQYF. Using reference TRBV5-5 and TRBJ2-5 for the parts outside the CDR3, the full variable domain is DAGVTQSPTHLIKTRGQQVTLRCSPISGHKSVSWYQQVLGQGPQFIFQYYEKEERGRGNFPDRFSARQFPNYSSELNVNALLLGDSALYLCASSPRQGGAGETQYFGPGTRLLVL.

This clonotype was seen a handful of times. The chain employs TRBV29-1 and TRBJ2-7; possible D gene TRBD2, 6 bases. This CDR3 has 15 amino acids. Germline CDR1 and CDR2: SQVTM and ANQGSEA. Trimming stripped 6 bases from V and 3 bases from J, with 21 bases between. The CDR3 nucleotides read TGCAGCGTCCAAACCCCGGGACTGGAGGACTACGAGCAGTACTTC. Amino acid sequence: CSVQTPGLEDYEQYF.

The chain carries TRBV7-2 and TRBJ1-5; TRBD1 agrees at 7 bases. The J segment lost 10 bases and the V segment lost 5 bases, leaving 8 bases of the junction unmatched. The CDR3 consists of 13 residues. Germline V gene sequence: CDR1 SGHTA, CDR2 FQGNSA. The CDR3 DNA reads TGTGCCAGCAGCGTCGCACAGGGGATCCCCCAGCATTTT. Protein: CASSVAQGIPQHF.

The chain carries TRBV11-2 and TRBJ1-1; TRBD1 might be the D (5 bases). CDR1 is SGHAT, CDR2 FQNNGV, per germline. This CDR3 contains 15 residues. The germline V and J ends were trimmed by 1 base and 2 bases, with 11 bases remaining between them. The CDR3 sequence is CASSLAGRVNTEAFF. CDR3 nucleotide sequence: TGTGCCAGCAGCTTAGCGGGCAGGGTAAACACTGAAGCTTTCTTT.

The chain is built from TRBV29-1 and TRBJ2-5, with D hard to call. The DNA matches TRBJ2-7 better at its end, which makes the J call doubtful. This CDR3 region has 11 residues. Germline lookup yields CDR1 SQVTM and CDR2 ANQGSEA. CDR3 residues: CSVGIDYEQYF. DNA of the CDR3: TGCAGCGTTGGAATCGACTACGAGCAGTACTTC.

This chain links TRBV5-1 with TRBJ2-2; no firm D call. From germline, CDR1 is SGHRS and CDR2 YFSETQ. The CDR3 is made up of 13 amino acids. The germline V and J ends were trimmed by 4 bases and 7 bases, with 11 bases remaining between them. The CDR3 loop reads CASSISSGGELFF. CDR3 nucleotides: TGCGCCAGCAGCATTTCTTCGGGCGGGGAGCTGTTTTTT.

The CDR3 spells CATSDPGQDEQFF. In DNA form, the CDR3 reads TGTGCCACCAGTGACCCCGGACAGGATGAGCAGTTCTTC. This chain links TRBV24-1 with TRBJ2-1, with 7 bases matching TRBD1. This CDR3 is built from 13 residues. V lost 4 bases, J lost 8 bases, and 4 bases stayed unmatched. In germline, CDR1 is KGHDR, CDR2 SFDVKD.

This clonotype was seen a few times. The rearrangement uses TRBV20-1 and TRBJ1-5; 7 nucleotides match TRBD1. The CDR3 covers 14 residues. V gave up 3 bases and J gave up 5 bases; unmatched junction bases: 7. Germline CDR1 DFQATT, CDR2 SNEGSKA (reference sequence). The CDR3 sequence is CSASVGRGYQPQHF. CDR3 DNA: TGCAGTGCTAGTGTCGGCAGGGGGTATCAGCCCCAGCATTTT.

This chain uses TRBV19 with TRBJ1-5; D not resolved. The CDR3 is 13 amino acids. Trimming stripped 10 bases from V and 7 bases from J, with 17 bases between. Germline CDR1 reads LNHDA; CDR2 reads SQIVND (reference sequence). As DNA, the CDR3 is TGTGCCACTGACCCCACCGGTAGGCAGCCCCAGCATTTT. Translated: CATDPTGRQPQHF. The full variable domain, rest sourced from reference TRBV19 and TRBJ1-5, is DGGITQSPKYLFRKEGQNVTLSCEQNLNHDAMYWYRQDPGQGLRLIYYSQIVNDFQKGDIAEGYSVSREKKESFPLTVTSAQKNPTAFYLCATDPTGRQPQHFGDGTRLSIL.

The J gene is TRBJ2-5, the V gene TRBV3-1; 7 bases agree with TRBD1. The DNA end lines up better with TRBJ2-1; the J call may be wrong. There are 15 residues in the CDR3. Germline V gene lookup returns CDR1 LGHDT and CDR2 YNNKEL (reference sequence). DNA of the CDR3: TGTGCCAGCAGATCGGACAGGCCGGCTGACAATGAGCAGTTCTTC. Encoded protein: CASRSDRPADNEQFF.

This clonotype was seen at least ten times. The chain carries TRBV7-2 and TRBJ2-1; D might be TRBD1 (6 bases). Per the germline V gene, CDR1 is SGHTA and CDR2 is FQGNSA. V was clipped by 6 bases and J by 3 bases, with 12 bases between them. This CDR3 region has 14 residues. The DNA for the CDR3 is TGTGCCAGCAGTTTACGAGGGGGCTACAATGAGCAGTTCTTC. Amino acid sequence: CASSLRGGYNEQFF.

CDR3 amino acids: CASSLDSEAFF. CDR3 DNA: TGTGCCAGCAGCTTGGACAGTGAAGCTTTCTTT. This chain uses TRBV13 with TRBJ1-1; D is possibly TRBD1 (6 bases). Trimming shortened V by 3 bases and J by 7 bases, and 6 bases separated the two germline ends. The CDR3 is 11 residues long. The V gene's germline CDR1 is PRHDT and CDR2 FYEKMQ (reference sequence).

This clonotype was counted a single time. The junction departs from germline at one end; a sequencing error may be responsible. The chain recombines TRBV11-3 with TRBJ2-1; 10 bases are shared with TRBD2. Germline V gives CDR1 SGHNT, CDR2 YENEEA. The CDR3 extends over 15 amino acids. DNA for the CDR3: TGTACCAGCAGCTTAGTGGGGACTAGCGCCAATGAGCAGTTCTTC. Translating gives CTSSLVGTSANEQFF.

The table lists this clonotype with a few counts. V gene TRBV20-1 combines with J gene TRBJ2-1, with TRBD2 matching 10 bases. Trimming cost V 3 bases and J 4 bases; bases outside gene matches: 9. This CDR3 has 16 residues. The germline CDR1 and CDR2 sequences are DFQATT and SNEGSKA (reference sequence). DNA for the CDR3: TGCAGTGCTAGTCCCCGGACTAGCGGAGATTACAATGAGCAGTTCTTC. It specifies CSASPRTSGDYNEQFF.

The gene calls are TRBV5-1 and TRBJ2-1; TRBD1 or TRBD2 may be the D gene (5 bases each). The CDR3 covers 13 residues. The ends were cut back, 3 bases at V and 7 bases at J, with 11 bases in the middle. Germline values: CDR1 SGHRS, CDR2 YFSETQ. CDR3 in DNA: TGCGCCAGCAGCTGGGTTGGGGGTAATGAGCAGTTCTTC. As protein: CASSWVGGNEQFF.

The V and J genes are TRBV3-1 and TRBJ2-5; D perhaps matches TRBD2 (5 bases). V was cut by 1 base and J by 2 bases, with 11 bases left in between. The CDR3 sequence is 15 residues long. Germline CDR1 LGHDT, CDR2 YNNKEL (reference sequence). CDR3 nucleotide sequence: TGTGCCAGCAGCCAAGTGGTTGGGGAGCAAGAGACCCAGTACTTC. This gives the protein CASSQVVGEQETQYF.

This clonotype was seen many times. This rearrangement joins TRBV7-9 to TRBJ2-7; 10 nucleotides line up with TRBD2. There are 15 residues in the CDR3. Germline V lookup: CDR1 SEHNR, CDR2 FQNEAQ (reference sequence). After removal of 5 bases from V and 0 bases from J, the junction contained 4 bases not matched to a gene. The CDR3 loop reads CASSPGLAVSYEQYF. CDR3 nucleotide sequence: TGTGCCAGCAGCCCTGGACTAGCGGTCTCCTACGAGCAGTACTTC. Drawing the rest from reference TRBV7-9 and TRBJ2-7, the complete variable domain is DTGVSQNPRHKITKRGQNVTFRCDPISEHNRLYWYRQTLGQGPEFLTYFQNEAQLEKSRLLSDRFSAERPKGSFSTLEIQRTEQGDSAMYLCASSPGLAVSYEQYFGPGTRLTVT.

This chain links TRBV6-2 or TRBV6-3 with TRBJ1-4; tentative D call: TRBD1 (5 bases). CDR3 length equals 14 residues. Trimming removed 6 bases at V and 7 bases at J, with 15 bases between. CDR1 and CDR2 from the germline V gene are MNHEY and SVGEGT. CDR3 bases: TGTGCCAGCAGCCGGGGCGTAGGAGGTGAAAAACTGTTTTTT. Translation: CASSRGVGGEKLFF.

This chain links TRBV7-2 with TRBJ2-6, with TRBD1 matching over 8 bases. J gave up 0 bases and V 5 bases, and 9 bases lay outside the gene matches. The germline V gene has CDR1 SGHTA and CDR2 FQGNSA. The CDR3 has 18 residues. In DNA form, the CDR3 reads TGTGCCAGCAGCCCTCAGGGACAGGCTTACTCTGGGGCCAACGTCCTGACTTTC. This encodes CASSPQGQAYSGANVLTF.

The gene calls are TRBV20-1 and TRBJ1-2; possibly TRBD1 for D (6 bases). CDR3 length equals 14 residues. V was shortened by 7 bases and J by 7 bases, with 22 bases between the two germline ends. Germline V gene lookup returns CDR1 DFQATT and CDR2 SNEGSKA (reference sequence). The CDR3 DNA reads as TGCAGTGTCCCCCTCAGGGGACGGGTGGGTGGCTACACCTTC. Amino acid sequence: CSVPLRGRVGGYTF.

The rearrangement uses TRBV25-1 and TRBJ2-7, with 7 bases lining up with TRBD2. Germline-derived CDR1 and CDR2 are MGHDK and SYGVNS. This CDR3 is 13 amino acids long. V lost 7 bases, J lost 4 bases, and 7 bases stayed unmatched. CDR3 DNA: TGTGCCAGCATGGGAGCGGGAAATTACGAGCAGTACTTC. The encoded protein is CASMGAGNYEQYF.

This chain uses TRBV28 with TRBJ2-2; 8 bases are a match to TRBD1. Germline V lookup: CDR1 MDHEN, CDR2 SYDVKM. This CDR3 spans 16 amino acids. Trimming cost V 4 bases and J 4 bases; bases outside gene matches: 8. CDR3 protein: CASSSTGTGITGELFF. The CDR3 nucleotides are TGTGCCAGCAGTTCGACCGGGACAGGTATCACCGGGGAGCTGTTTTTT.